A single sample is the source of the 20 T cell receptor beta chains below, sequenced in a study of OX40 agonist ivuxolimab in advanced cancers. Library construction relied on the immunoSEQ multiplex PCR assay. In its TCRdb copy, this immuneACCESS table keeps in-frame sequences only and misses some clones. Where compared with another copy, unresolved V genes explain less than half of these, and the others have no known cause. The sample yields about 85,000 clones; around four fifths were counted once. In total, the top ten clones hold approximately 7% of the sample. This specimen consisted of CD4+ or CD8+ T cells sorted from blood, obtained in a trial of the OX40 agonist ivuxolimab. Every receptor here comes from an adult with an advanced solid tumor such as melanoma, head and neck, liver or kidney cancer.

This chain uses TRBV7-3 with TRBJ2-1; unclear D gene. V was pared by 2 bases and J by 0 bases, with 11 bases between. This CDR3 region has 16 residues. Germline CDR1 and CDR2: SGHTA and FQGTGA. CDR3: CASSLALRSSYNEQFF. In DNA form, the CDR3 reads TGTGCCAGCAGCTTAGCCCTGAGGAGCTCCTACAATGAGCAGTTCTTC.

This clone was picked up a small number of times. The rearrangement joins TRBV7-8 to TRBJ2-5; no clear D gene. Germline V gene sequence: CDR1 SGHVS, CDR2 FQNEAQ. The CDR3 length is 14 residues. Between the trimmed V and J ends, which lost 6 bases and 1 base, there was a span of 12 bases. Here the CDR3 DNA reads TGTGCCAGCAGAGTGCGGTGGCCCCAAGAGACCCAGTACTTC. It specifies CASRVRWPQETQYF.

The sample holds a few counts of this clone. The rearrangement uses TRBV5-5 and TRBJ2-4; D gene unclear. Per the germline V gene, CDR1 is SGHKS and CDR2 is YYEKEE (reference sequence). V was cut by 3 bases and J by 6 bases, with 4 bases left in between. The CDR3 extends over 11 amino acids. CDR3 region: CASSSSNIQYF. For the CDR3, the DNA is TGTGCCAGCAGCTCCTCAAACATTCAGTACTTC.

This chain uses TRBV10-1 with TRBJ2-3, with D possibly TRBD1 on 5 matching bases. The germline V gene encodes CDR1 WNHNN and CDR2 SYGVQD (reference sequence). The V end was cut by 5 bases, the J end by 3 bases, with 9 bases between. The CDR3 runs to 13 residues. CDR3 amino acids: CASSHQGTDTQYF. CDR3 bases: TGCGCCAGCAGTCACCAGGGAACAGATACGCAGTATTTT.

The CDR3 reads CASSQRQGNTEAFF. The CDR3 nucleotides are TGCGCCAGCAGCCAGCGTCAGGGGAACACTGAAGCTTTCTTT. V usage is TRBV5-1 and J usage is TRBJ1-1, with D possibly matching TRBD1 (5 bases). V shed 4 bases and J shed 1 base, with 11 bases lying between them. Per the germline V gene, CDR1 is SGHRS and CDR2 is YFSETQ. This CDR3 is 14 amino acids long.

This chain links TRBV7-2 with TRBJ2-2; tentative D call: TRBD1 (6 bases). In germline, CDR1 is SGHTA, CDR2 FQGNSA. The CDR3 spans 19 residues. V was clipped by 4 bases and J by 6 bases, with 27 bases between them. The CDR3 is CASSWSWAGDEAEAGELFF. The CDR3 region has the DNA TGTGCCAGCAGCTGGTCCTGGGCAGGGGATGAAGCAGAGGCCGGGGAGCTGTTTTTT.

The count of this clone is one. The chain carries TRBV4-1 and TRBJ1-2; D is perhaps TRBD1 (6 bases). The length of the CDR3 is 16 residues. Per the germline V gene, CDR1 is MGHRA and CDR2 is YSYEKL. The V end was cut by 0 bases, the J end by 2 bases, with 13 bases between. The CDR3 nucleotides read TGCGCCAGCAGCCAAGATGTGAGGGGGTGGAACTATGGCTACACCTTC. Translated: CASSQDVRGWNYGYTF.

The chain's CDR3 is CASRTGRDEQYF. Written as DNA, the CDR3 is TGTGCCAGCCGGACAGGGCGCGACGAGCAGTACTTC. The chain has TRBV2 and TRBJ2-7, with 8 bases lining up with TRBD1. Losses at the gene ends were 8 bases for V and 5 bases for J; bases not matched to a gene: 5. This CDR3 is built from 12 residues. From germline, CDR1 is SNHLY and CDR2 FYNNEI.

This sequence joins TRBV19 and TRBJ2-2; the match to TRBD1 covers 7 bases. This CDR3 contains 15 residues. Trimming at V came to 9 bases and at J to 4 bases, leaving 11 bases not matched to a gene. Germline V gene data show CDR1 as LNHDA and CDR2 as SQIVND (reference sequence). The CDR3 sequence is CARWDETGITGELFF. In DNA form, the CDR3 reads TGTGCCAGGTGGGACGAGACAGGGATCACCGGGGAGCTGTTTTTT. Complete variable domain (other parts from reference TRBV19 and TRBJ2-2): DGGITQSPKYLFRKEGQNVTLSCEQNLNHDAMYWYRQDPGQGLRLIYYSQIVNDFQKGDIAEGYSVSREKKESFPLTVTSAQKNPTAFYLCARWDETGITGELFFGEGSRLTVL.

The CDR3 region is CASSLTSPGLAEQYV. DNA for the CDR3: TGTGCCAGCAGCTTAACCTCGCCCGGCCTGGCCGAGCAGTACGTC. The chain employs TRBV11-2 and TRBJ2-7; D uncertain. Looked up from germline, CDR1 is SGHAT and CDR2 is FQNNGV. CDR3 size: 15 residues. V was pared by 2 bases and J by 6 bases, with 17 bases between.

The chain carries TRBV28 and TRBJ2-1, with TRBD2 as a possible D gene (5 bases). There are 16 residues in the CDR3. CDR1 MDHEN and CDR2 SYDVKM come from the germline V gene. V was cut by 3 bases and J by 6 bases, with 18 bases left in between. The DNA of the CDR3 is TGTGCCAGCAGTTTCCGTCTAGCTATCGTTTTCAATGAGCAGTTCTTC. Translated: CASSFRLAIVFNEQFF.

This CDR3 is CASSVAEGAGLNTEAFF. The CDR3 coding sequence is TGTGCCAGCAGCGTAGCGGAGGGGGCAGGGTTGAACACTGAAGCTTTCTTT. This chain links TRBV9 with TRBJ1-1, with 7 nucleotides matching TRBD1. The CDR3 is made up of 17 amino acids. Losses at the gene ends were 0 bases for V and 0 bases for J; bases not matched to a gene: 8. CDR1 and CDR2 (germline): SGDLS, YYNGEE.

As to this clone: The germline gene is not matched at one end of the junction; a read error may be the cause. The chain recombines TRBV7-3 with TRBJ2-5; D might be TRBD2 (5 bases). The CDR3 is made up of 14 amino acids. CDR1 is SGHTA, CDR2 FQGTGA, per germline. The CDR3 reads CAGSLTGNQETQYF. The CDR3 nucleotides are TGTGCCGGCAGCTTAACGGGAAACCAAGAGACCCAGTACTTC.

This rearrangement joins TRBV28 to TRBJ2-2, with 12 positions matching TRBD2. Losses at the gene ends were 2 bases for V and 7 bases for J; bases not matched to a gene: 5. Germline lookup yields CDR1 MDHEN and CDR2 SYDVKM. This CDR3 is built from 16 residues. Here the CDR3 DNA reads TGTGCCAGCAGTTTACTCAGACTAGCGGGAGACGGGGAGCTGTTTTTT. Translation: CASSLLRLAGDGELFF.

V is TRBV7-3 and J is TRBJ2-3, with D perhaps assigned TRBD1 or TRBD2 (5 bases each). This CDR3 is 14 amino acids long. Germline V gene data show CDR1 as SGHTA and CDR2 as FQGTGA. The germline V and J ends were trimmed by 3 bases and 0 bases, with 7 bases remaining between them. The CDR3 bases are TGTGCCAGCAGCTTGGGGGAAAGCACAGATACGCAGTATTTT. It yields the protein CASSLGESTDTQYF.

This clone was seen more than once but under ten times. V and J are TRBV10-2 and TRBJ2-3, with D hard to call. The V and J ends lost 6 bases and 6 bases respectively, with 16 bases between them. Germline CDR1 WSHSY, CDR2 SAAADI. The CDR3 has 14 amino acids. CDR3 sequence: CASSPVGTGDTQYF. DNA of the CDR3: TGCGCCAGCAGCCCGGTTGGCACCGGGGATACGCAGTATTTT.

The rearrangement joins TRBV10-1 to TRBJ2-3; TRBD2 aligns across 10 bases. The CDR3 length is 15 residues. V shed 3 bases, J shed 4 bases, and the junction held 4 bases outside the gene matches. CDR1 and CDR2 (germline): WNHNN, SYGVQD (reference sequence). The CDR3 DNA reads as TGCGCCAGCAGTGAAGCGGGGGGGGGTCCAGATACGCAGTATTTT. Its protein is CASSEAGGGPDTQYF.

This clone was observed once. The chain has TRBV10-3 and TRBJ2-7, with a tentative D call TRBD2 (6 bases). The CDR3 is 12 residues long. Trimming pared 4 bases from V and 4 bases from J, leaving 8 bases between. The germline gives CDR1 ENHRY, CDR2 SYGVKD. Written as DNA, the CDR3 is TGTGCCATCAGTGCCGCGGGGTACGAGCAGTACGTC. Amino acid sequence: CAISAAGYEQYV.

The V and J genes are TRBV4-3 and TRBJ2-1; TRBD2 aligns across 9 bases. The CDR3 contains 15 residues. V lost 4 bases to trimming and J lost 0 bases; unmatched junction nucleotides: 1. Germline loops: CDR1 LGHNA, CDR2 YSLEER. CDR3 in amino acids: CASSLSGGSYNEQFF. The CDR3 nucleotides are TGCGCCAGCAGCCTTAGCGGGGGCTCCTACAATGAGCAGTTCTTC.

The chain combines TRBV5-1 with TRBJ2-3; D not resolved. The V gene's germline CDR1 is SGHRS and CDR2 YFSETQ. V shed 0 bases and J shed 0 bases, with 2 bases lying between them. This CDR3 is built from 13 residues. The CDR3 DNA reads as TGCGCCAGCAGCTTGGAGAGCACAGATACGCAGTATTTT. Amino acids: CASSLESTDTQYF.